This T cell receptor beta chain stems from a study of blood T cell repertoires in COVID-19. Study at large: The United States, Italy and Spain supplied acute and convalescent COVID-19 samples. The cDNA or gDNA used as material had been derived from T cells, B-cell-depleted T cells, or PBMCs.

TCRdb keeps only in-frame clones here, not all; method: immunoSEQ multiplex PCR. The sample carries 130,000 to 150,000 clones, approximately 87% recorded once. This CDR3 has 15 amino acids. Trimming took off 5 bases at V and 6 bases at J, with 17 bases between the two ends. Germline lookup yields CDR1 KGHSH and CDR2 LQKENI. The chain couples TRBV18 to TRBJ1-5, with D possibly being TRBD1 (5 bases). The receptor's source is a woman aged 35 to 49 with acute or convalescent COVID-19. The source material was peripheral blood. The CDR3, as DNA: TGTGCCAGCTCATACCAAGTAGGGGCCACTCAGCCCCAGCATTTT. The encoded protein is CASSYQVGATQPQHF.